The 14 T cell receptor beta chains listed next were all sequenced from one sample in a study of blood T cell repertoires in COVID-19. Libraries were prepared by immunoSEQ multiplex PCR; TCRdb keeps only in-frame clonotypes and omits some of them. Of fewer than 250,000 clones in the sample, 88% were seen once. The specimen sequenced was PBMCs or T cells enriched from blood (not recorded which). The receptors were gathered from a woman aged 50 to 65 with acute COVID-19.

V and J are TRBV16 and TRBJ1-6; 7 bases agree with TRBD1. V dropped 1 base and J dropped 6; count of bases not matched to a gene: 3. Germline CDR1 reads KGHSY; CDR2 reads FQNENV. This CDR3 has 15 amino acids. The DNA for the CDR3 is TGTGCCAGCAGCCAATTCCAGGGGGGTAATTCACCCCTCCACTTT. This gives the protein CASSQFQGGNSPLHF. Combining the CDR3 with reference TRBV16 and TRBJ1-6 gives the whole variable domain GEEVAQTPKHLVRGEGQKAKLYCAPIKGHSYVFWYQQVLKNEFKFLISFQNENVFDETGMPKERFSAKCLPNSPCSLEIQATKLEDSAVYFCASSQFQGGNSPLHFGNGTRLTVT.

The chain links TRBV2 to TRBJ2-7, with 12 bases matching TRBD1. This CDR3 contains 15 residues. J gave up 6 bases and V 4 bases, and 7 bases lay outside the gene matches. Germline loops: CDR1 SNHLY, CDR2 FYNNEI. The chain's CDR3 is CASSVPGTGGSEQYF. In DNA form, the CDR3 reads TGTGCCAGCAGTGTCCCCGGGACAGGGGGCTCCGAGCAGTACTTC.

The V gene is TRBV9, the J gene TRBJ2-7, with 11 bases lining up with TRBD2. Germline V CDR1 and CDR2: SGDLS, YYNGEE. The CDR3 length is 14 residues. V was pared by 3 bases and J by 3 bases, with 2 bases of the junction left unmatched. Here the CDR3 reads CASSAGTSGYEQYF. The DNA of the CDR3 is TGTGCCAGCAGCGCAGGGACTAGCGGCTACGAGCAGTACTTC.

The V gene is TRBV6-5, the J gene TRBJ2-7, with 8 nucleotides matching TRBD1. V dropped 2 bases and J dropped 0; count of bases not matched to a gene: 6. Germline V CDR1 and CDR2: MNHEY, SVGAGI. The CDR3 loop spans 16 amino acids. The CDR3, as DNA: TGTGCCAGCAGTTACGCTGGACAGGGTTTCTCCTACGAGCAGTACTTC. This sequence encodes CASSYAGQGFSYEQYF.

This clone is a singleton in its sample. The chain recombines TRBV24-1 with TRBJ2-1; possible D gene TRBD1, 6 bases. The CDR3 covers 14 residues. The germline gives CDR1 KGHDR, CDR2 SFDVKD. Trimming cost V 5 bases and J 1 base, with 8 bases left between them. CDR3 protein: CATSGGGSYNEQFF. DNA for the CDR3: TGTGCCACCAGTGGAGGGGGATCCTACAATGAGCAGTTCTTC.

This sequence joins TRBV6-1 and TRBJ1-4; D is unclear. V shed 3 bases and J shed 8 bases, with 13 bases lying between them. Germline V gene lookup returns CDR1 MNHNS and CDR2 SASEGT. The CDR3 is 14 amino acids. CDR3 in DNA: TGTGCCAGCAGTGAGGCTGGGGAGGCCGAAAAACTGTTTTTT. This gives the protein CASSEAGEAEKLFF.

This clone was counted once. The chain is built from TRBV6-5 and TRBJ2-7; TRBD2 matches 7 bases. Per germline, CDR1 MNHEY and CDR2 SVGAGI. The length of the CDR3 is 14 residues. J was trimmed by 5 bases and V by 6 bases; bases with no gene match: 10. The CDR3 protein is CASRTTSSFNEQYF. CDR3 nucleotide sequence: TGTGCCAGCAGAACGACTAGCTCGTTCAACGAGCAGTACTTC.

The chain's CDR3 is CASSKHPDRGIYEQYF. The CDR3 coding sequence is TGTGCCAGCAGCAAACATCCGGACAGGGGGATTTACGAGCAGTACTTC. V and J are TRBV14 and TRBJ2-7; TRBD1 agrees at 10 bases. CDR1 SGHDN and CDR2 FVKESK come from the germline V gene. V lost 5 bases, J lost 4 bases, and 11 bases stayed unmatched. This CDR3 spans 16 amino acids. The variable domain in full, completed from reference TRBV14 and TRBJ2-7, reads EAGVTQFPSHSVIEKGQTVTLRCDPISGHDNLYWYRRVMGKEIKFLLHFVKESKQDESGMPNNRFLAERTGGTYSTLKVQPAELEDSGVYFCASSKHPDRGIYEQYFGPGTRLTVT.

This chain joins TRBV5-1 and TRBJ2-1; D remains ambiguous. V was clipped by 3 bases and J by 4 bases, with 8 bases between them. Germline values: CDR1 SGHRS, CDR2 YFSETQ. CDR3 length equals 13 residues. CDR3: CASSSTRYNEQFF. The CDR3, as DNA: TGCGCCAGCAGCTCCACAAGATACAATGAGCAGTTCTTC.

DNA of the CDR3: TGTGCCAGTAGTATTGACATTAATGAAAAACTGTTTTTT. It is translated as CASSIDINEKLFF. The chain couples TRBV19 to TRBJ1-4; D call uncertain. CDR3 length: 13 residues. V lost 3 bases, J lost 4 bases, and 6 bases lay in between. Germline CDR1 is LNHDA and CDR2 is SQIVND (reference sequence).

The gene calls are TRBV19 and TRBJ2-7; 8 bases are a match to TRBD1. CDR1 and CDR2 from the germline V gene are LNHDA and SQIVND (reference sequence). This CDR3 region has 14 residues. Germline trimming cut 1 base from V and 2 bases from J; bases unmatched to any gene: 1. This chain's CDR3 is CASSIAGGAYEQYF. DNA for the CDR3: TGTGCCAGTAGTATAGCAGGGGGCGCCTACGAGCAGTACTTC.

This chain joins TRBV19 and TRBJ1-1; possibly TRBD1 for D (5 bases). The V gene lost 4 bases and the J gene lost 7 bases, with 10 bases spanning the gap. This CDR3 has 12 amino acids. In germline, CDR1 is LNHDA, CDR2 SQIVND (reference sequence). CDR3 in amino acids: CASSTLQVEAFF. CDR3 nucleotides: TGTGCCAGTAGTACCCTACAGGTTGAAGCTTTCTTT.

CDR3 in amino acids: CASRLDSHYGYTF. In DNA form, the CDR3 reads TGTGCCAGCAGACTCGACAGCCACTATGGCTACACCTTC. The V gene is TRBV7-9, the J gene TRBJ1-2; possibly TRBD1 for D (5 bases). CDR3 length: 13 residues. The V gene's germline CDR1 is SEHNR and CDR2 FQNEAQ (reference sequence). Trimming took 6 bases from V and 3 from J, leaving 11 bases between them.

The V gene is TRBV19, the J gene TRBJ2-7, with TRBD1 matching 8 bases. V lost 6 bases and J lost 4; bases outside the gene matches: 17. In germline, CDR1 is LNHDA, CDR2 SQIVND (reference sequence). The length of the CDR3 is 17 residues. CDR3 nucleotides: TGTGCCAGTAGCGAACAAAAGGGACAGGCAGAACCTTACGAGCAGTACTTC. Protein sequence: CASSEQKGQAEPYEQYF. The whole variable domain, remainder taken from reference TRBV19 and TRBJ2-7, is DGGITQSPKYLFRKEGQNVTLSCEQNLNHDAMYWYRQDPGQGLRLIYYSQIVNDFQKGDIAEGYSVSREKKESFPLTVTSAQKNPTAFYLCASSEQKGQAEPYEQYFGPGTRLTVT.